The T cell receptor beta chain described here comes from a study of shared clonotypes between healthy human individuals. As to this clone: What it binds is not known.

Profiling relied on immunoSEQ multiplex PCR, and the TCRdb table lists in-frame clones only, not all of them. This sample yields over 800,000 clones, of which around 93% are seen a single time; 20% to 30% belongs to the top ten. Terminally differentiated effector memory CD45RA+ cells were excluded from the naive CD8 cells, which were CD45RO-negative and positively selected for CCR7. Study donors comprised healthy, HIV-negative adults devoid of recent acute infection or vaccination. Regarding the study as a whole: Across subsets, estimated richness was generally greater for naive than for memory populations.

This CDR3 is built from 14 residues. Germline V lookup: CDR1 MGHDK, CDR2 SYGVNS. The ends were cut back, 1 base at V and 4 bases at J, with 10 bases in the middle. The source is a young man in good health. J is TRBJ2-5 and V is TRBV25-1; possibly TRBD2 for D (6 bases). Input material: naive CD8+ T cells sorted from blood. The CDR3 spells CASSELPGVETQYF. In DNA, the CDR3 is TGTGCCAGCAGTGAATTGCCGGGGGTAGAGACCCAGTACTTC.